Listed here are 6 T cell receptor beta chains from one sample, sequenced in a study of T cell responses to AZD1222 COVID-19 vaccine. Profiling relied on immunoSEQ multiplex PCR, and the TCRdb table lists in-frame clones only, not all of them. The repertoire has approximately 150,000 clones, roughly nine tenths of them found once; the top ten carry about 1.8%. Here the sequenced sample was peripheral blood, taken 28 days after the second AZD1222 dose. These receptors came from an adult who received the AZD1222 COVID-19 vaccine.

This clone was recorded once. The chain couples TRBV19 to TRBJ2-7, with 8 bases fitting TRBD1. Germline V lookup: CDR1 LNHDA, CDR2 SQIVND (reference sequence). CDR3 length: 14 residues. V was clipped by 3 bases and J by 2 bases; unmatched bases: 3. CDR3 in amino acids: CASSMATGAYEQYF. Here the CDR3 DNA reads TGTGCCAGTAGTATGGCGACAGGGGCCTACGAGCAGTACTTC.

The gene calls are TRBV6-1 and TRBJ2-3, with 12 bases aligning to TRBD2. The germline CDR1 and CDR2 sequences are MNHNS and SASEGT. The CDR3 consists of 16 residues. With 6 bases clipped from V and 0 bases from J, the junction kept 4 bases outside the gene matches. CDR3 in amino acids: CASSELAGGSTDTQYF. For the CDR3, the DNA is TGTGCCAGCAGCGAACTAGCGGGAGGTAGCACAGATACGCAGTATTTT.

CDR3 DNA: TGTGCCAGCAGCTTGTTTCAGGGTTTCGATTCGGGAAACACCATATATTTT. Protein product: CASSLFQGFDSGNTIYF. This chain connects TRBV5-6 to TRBJ1-3, with D maybe TRBD1 (5 bases). Trimming shortened V by 1 base and J by 4 bases, and 18 bases separated the two germline ends. Germline values: CDR1 SGHDT, CDR2 YYEEEE. This CDR3 comprises 17 residues.

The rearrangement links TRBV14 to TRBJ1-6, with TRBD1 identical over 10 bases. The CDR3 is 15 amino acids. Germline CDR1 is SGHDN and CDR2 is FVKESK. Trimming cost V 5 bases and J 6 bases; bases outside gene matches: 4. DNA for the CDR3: TGTGCCAGCAGCTGGGACAGGGGCCCTAATTCACCCCTCCACTTT. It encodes CASSWDRGPNSPLHF.

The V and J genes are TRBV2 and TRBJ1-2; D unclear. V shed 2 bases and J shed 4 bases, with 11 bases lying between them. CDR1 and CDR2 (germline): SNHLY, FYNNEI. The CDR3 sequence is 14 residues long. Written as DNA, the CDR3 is TGTGCCAGCAGTGAACCAGGTACAGTCTATGGCTACACCTTC. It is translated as CASSEPGTVYGYTF.

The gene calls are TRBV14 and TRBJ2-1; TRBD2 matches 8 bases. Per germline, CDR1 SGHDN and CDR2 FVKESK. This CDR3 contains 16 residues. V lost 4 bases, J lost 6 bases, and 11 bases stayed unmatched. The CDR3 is CASSRHLAGIPNEQFF. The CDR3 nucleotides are TGTGCCAGCAGCCGCCATCTAGCGGGTATACCCAATGAGCAGTTCTTC.